Listed below are T cell receptor beta chains from one sample, sequenced in a study of T cells after yellow fever vaccination. One entry per CDR3 protein, called by TCRdb with MiXCR from the 5' RACE reads. This sample has 50,000 to 75,000 distinct CDR3 sequences, with around 6.5% found just once. The sequences come from CD8+ T cells sorted from PBMCs, collected on the day of the first yellow fever vaccination. Receptors were obtained from a man aged 18 to 30 who received the YFV17D yellow fever vaccine. Each CDR3 is given with its conserved first and last residue. D genes are given only for firm matches. Some rows have no size entry. The others give once, few or many, or a class for an expanded clone.

j_call clone_size d_call v_call cdr3_nt cdr3_aa
TRBJ2-1 - TRBD2 TRBV4-3 TGCGCCAGCAGCCAAGGAAGCGGGTTAGCGGGGACTTACAATGAGCAGTTCTTC CASSQGSGLAGTYNEQFF
TRBJ2-7 many - TRBV13 TGTGCCAGCAGCCCATGGGACAAGGAGTACGAGCAGTACTTC CASSPWDKEYEQYF
TRBJ2-3 few - TRBV4-1 TGCGCCAGCAGCCAAGAATCGCGGGTCCTCCAGGTGGCGCAGTATTTT CASSQESRVLQVAQYF
TRBJ1-5 - - TRBV20-1 TGCAGTGCCAGCCCAGTTGCCGGGAATCAGCCCCAGCATTTT CSASPVAGNQPQHF
TRBJ1-6 many - TRBV10-3 TGTGCCATCAGTGAGACGGGTAATTCACCCCTCCACTTT CAISETGNSPLHF
TRBJ1-1 few - TRBV30 TGTGCCTGGAGTGTGATGCAGGGTGCTGAAGCTTTCTTT CAWSVMQGAEAFF
TRBJ2-5 few - TRBV24-1 TGTGCCACCAGTGCCGTAACTGACACTCAAGAGACCCAGTACTTC CATSAVTDTQETQYF
TRBJ1-5 many - TRBV7-9 TGTGCCAGCAGTAAACTCGGGGGTGGCAATCAGCCCCAGCATTTT CASSKLGGGNQPQHF
TRBJ2-7 few TRBD1 TRBV4-1 TGCGCCAGCAGCCAAGGACAGGGGGTCAACGAGCAGTACTTC CASSQGQGVNEQYF
TRBJ2-6 - - TRBV5-4 TGTGCCAGCAGCTTGGTCAGGGACCTTTCTGGGGCCAACGTCCTGACTTTC CASSLVRDLSGANVLTF
TRBJ1-6 - - TRBV6-1 TGTGCCAGCGGGGCCATCAGGGAGAATTCACCCCTCCACTTT CASGAIRENSPLHF
TRBJ1-5 many - TRBV15 TGTGCCACCAGCAAGGTGTTGGGCCCCAATCAGCCCCAGCATTTT CATSKVLGPNQPQHF
TRBJ2-1 many TRBD1 TRBV28 TGTGCCAGCAGAACTCGGGACAGGGTTTACGAGCAGTTCTTC CASRTRDRVYEQFF
TRBJ1-1 many - TRBV4-1 TGCGCCAGCAGCCTCGGGACATTGAACACTGAAGCTTTCTTT CASSLGTLNTEAFF
TRBJ2-1 - - TRBV4-1 TGCGCCAGCAGGCCACAGGGAAGACTCAGCTACAATGAGCAGTTCTTC CASRPQGRLSYNEQFF
TRBJ1-2 - - TRBV4-3 TGCGCCAGCAGCCAAGATGGAACAGGTGGGGCCCCTAACTATGGCTACACCTTC CASSQDGTGGAPNYGYTF
TRBJ1-2 - - TRBV20-1 TGCAGTGCTAGAGAGGGCTATGGCTACACCTTC CSAREGYGYTF
TRBJ2-2 - TRBD2 TRBV4-1 TGCGCCAGCAGCCAAGAGGGGAGGGTGCGGGCCGGGGAGCTGTTTTTT CASSQEGRVRAGELFF
TRBJ2-3 many TRBD2 TRBV10-3 TGTGCCATCAGTGGGAGGACTAGCGGGGGTCTCACAGATACGCAGTATTTT CAISGRTSGGLTDTQYF
TRBJ1-3 few - TRBV7-9 TGTGCCAGCAGCTTAGATCCGGACACCATATATTTT CASSLDPDTIYF
TRBJ2-1 few TRBD2 TRBV7-9 TGTGCCAGCAGCGGGGGGAGCGGGGGGCCCTACAATGAGCAGTTCTTC CASSGGSGGPYNEQFF
TRBJ1-1 - - TRBV6-2/TRBV6-3 TGTGCCAGCAGTCCTACGGGGCTTCGTGAAGCTTTCTTT CASSPTGLREAFF
TRBJ1-2 many - TRBV6-2/TRBV6-3 TGTGCCAGCTCGGGATCTGGCGGCTACACCTTC CASSGSGGYTF
TRBJ2-5 many - TRBV4-1 TGCGCCAGCGCCCTGACTAGTGCCCTTCGAGAGACCCAGTACTTC CASALTSALRETQYF
TRBJ1-1 - - TRBV7-9 TGTGCCAGCAGCTTAGGCCTCCGGGGCGCCTCTGAAGCTTTCTTT CASSLGLRGASEAFF
TRBJ2-3 few - TRBV20-1 TGCAGTGCTAGTAACGGGGACACAGATACGCAGTATTTT CSASNGDTDTQYF
TRBJ2-3 many - TRBV5-1 TGCGCCAGCACAGGGGTAAACACAGATACGCAGTATTTT CASTGVNTDTQYF
TRBJ2-1 many TRBD2 TRBV7-3 TGTGCCAGCAGCTTACAAGGACCGGGGGGGGGTCGCAATGAGCAGTTCTTC CASSLQGPGGGRNEQFF
TRBJ1-2 - - TRBV7-2 TGTGCCAGCAGCTTCCCCAGGGATGGCTACACCTTC CASSFPRDGYTF
TRBJ2-7 many TRBD2 TRBV5-6 TGTGCCAGCACCTTGGGAGGGCGGCAGTACTTC CASTLGGRQYF
TRBJ2-3 - TRBD2 TRBV12-3/TRBV12-4 TGTGCCACAACCCCGGGTAGCGGGACCACAGATACGCAGTATTTT CATTPGSGTTDTQYF
TRBJ2-7 - TRBD1 TRBV30 TGTGCCTGGAGTGCATGGGACAGTCCTTACGCCGAGCAGTACTTC CAWSAWDSPYAEQYF
TRBJ1-1 many - TRBV28 TGTGCCAGCAGTTTATCGGGCGCTTGGGGAGCTTTCTTT CASSLSGAWGAFF
TRBJ2-1 - TRBD2 TRBV10-3 TGTGCCATCAGCCCCGGGACTAGCGGGGGGAATACCTACAATGAGCAGTTCTTC CAISPGTSGGNTYNEQFF
TRBJ2-5 many - TRBV5-1 TGCGCCAGCAGCGGAAAGACAGGTCAAGAGACCCAGTACTTC CASSGKTGQETQYF
TRBJ2-1 - - TRBV4-1 TGCGCCAGCAGCCAAATCGAGCGAAGGGGAGGAAATGAGCAGTTCTTC CASSQIERRGGNEQFF
TRBJ1-1 few - TRBV7-8 TGTGCCAGCAGCCTGGGGGCGGCGGGGACTGAAGCTTTCTTT CASSLGAAGTEAFF
TRBJ1-2 - - TRBV7-9 TGTGCCAGCAGCATCAGCAGAGGGGGGAACTATGGCTACACCTTC CASSISRGGNYGYTF
TRBJ2-7 - TRBD1 TRBV7-9 TGTGCCAGCAGCTCAGCGACAGGGATGTACGAGCAGTACTTC CASSSATGMYEQYF
TRBJ2-1 many TRBD1 TRBV6-1 TGTGCCAGCAGTACAGGGGGCGCAGGTTACGAGCAGTTCTTC CASSTGGAGYEQFF
TRBJ2-3 many - TRBV20-1 TGCAGTGCTCCCTTACTCGGGACCGTTGATACGCAGTATTTT CSAPLLGTVDTQYF
TRBJ2-1 many TRBD2 TRBV5-1 TGCGCCAGCAGCTTGTATAGCGGGGAAGGGGGAAATGAGCAGTTCTTC CASSLYSGEGGNEQFF
TRBJ2-1 many - TRBV19 TGTGCCAGTAATGGCGGGGCCTCCTACAATGAGCAGTTCTTC CASNGGASYNEQFF
TRBJ2-5 few TRBD1 TRBV12-3/TRBV12-4 TGTGCCAGCAGCATTGACAGGGGATCGTACCAAGAGACCCAGTACTTC CASSIDRGSYQETQYF
TRBJ2-6 few - TRBV10-3 TGTGCCATCAAACGGGGTGCCGGGGCCAACGTCCTGACTTTC CAIKRGAGANVLTF
TRBJ2-3 many - TRBV4-1 TGCGCCAGCAGCCCAACTAGCTCCGCGGCAGATACGCAGTATTTT CASSPTSSAADTQYF